Listed here are 19 T cell receptor beta chains from one sample, sequenced in a study of beta chain features in type 1 diabetes. Overall study results and limits: People with Type 1 diabetes carried modestly yet significantly shorter TCRB CDR3s in all four CD4+ subsets.

Antigens of these TCRs are unknown. Expressed TCRB transcripts were sequenced after all isolated RNA was converted to cDNA. Data came from immunoSEQ multiplex PCR; TCRdb stores just in-frame clones and leaves some out. The sample consists of 630,000 or so clones, roughly an eighth of them appearing once. The sequencing sample was made of naive CD4+ T cells from blood. These receptors all stem from a man younger than 35 with type 1 diabetes.

This chain links TRBV29-1 with TRBJ2-7; a weak D match, TRBD2 (5 bases). There are 12 residues in the CDR3. Per the germline V gene, CDR1 is SQVTM and CDR2 is ANQGSEA. Between the trimmed V and J ends, which lost 7 bases and 2 bases, there was a span of 12 bases. The DNA of the CDR3 is TGCAGCGCCCTTGTCGGGGCCTACGAGCAGTACTTC. Translated: CSALVGAYEQYF.

This clone was detected a few times. J is TRBJ1-3 and V is TRBV29-1; a weak D match, TRBD1 (5 bases). The ends were cut back, 4 bases at V and 3 bases at J, with 16 bases in the middle. Germline assignment: CDR1 SQVTM and CDR2 ANQGSEA. The CDR3 is 15 residues long. The CDR3 here is CSVVGRRGGGNTIYF. The CDR3 DNA reads as TGCAGCGTTGTTGGGCGTCGTGGGGGTGGAAACACCATATATTTT.

The rearrangement uses TRBV19 and TRBJ2-1; 7 nucleotides match TRBD1. The V gene end was trimmed by 10 bases and the J gene end by 9 bases; junction bases not matched to a gene: 15. Germline V gene sequence: CDR1 LNHDA, CDR2 SQIVND (reference sequence). This CDR3 has 14 amino acids. CDR3 sequence reads: CATDPETGWGEQFF. The CDR3 DNA follows: TGTGCCACCGATCCCGAGACAGGGTGGGGTGAGCAGTTCTTC.

J is TRBJ1-1 and V is TRBV11-3; 7 positions match TRBD1. CDR1 and CDR2 from the germline V gene are SGHNT and YENEEA. The J segment lost 7 bases and the V segment lost 0 bases, leaving 5 bases of the junction unmatched. The CDR3 spans 14 residues. CDR3 protein: CASSLDPWTGEAFF. Written as DNA, the CDR3 is TGTGCCAGCAGCTTAGATCCATGGACAGGTGAAGCTTTCTTT. Together with reference TRBV11-3 and TRBJ1-1, the CDR3 gives the full variable domain: EAGVVQSPRYKIIEKKQPVAFWCNPISGHNTLYWYLQNLGQGPELLIRYENEEAVDDSQLPKDRFSAERLKGVDSTLKIQPAELGDSAVYLCASSLDPWTGEAFFGQGTRLTVV.

In its sample, this clone was seen a few times. The chain has TRBV15 and TRBJ2-2; D is unresolved. The CDR3 runs 15 residues. V dropped 1 base and J dropped 4 bases, with 10 bases sitting between them. Looked up from germline, CDR1 is LNHNV and CDR2 is YYDKDF (reference sequence). CDR3 in DNA: TGTGCCACCAGCAGAGCAGGCAGCCTCACCGGGGAGCTGTTTTTT. It specifies CATSRAGSLTGELFF.

The CDR3 region has the DNA TGTGCCAGCAGCTTTACGGGGGGGACACCGAACACTGAAGCTTTCTTT. Its protein is CASSFTGGTPNTEAFF. The rearrangement joins TRBV7-2 to TRBJ1-1; tentatively, D is TRBD1 (6 bases). V lost 3 bases to trimming and J lost 1 base, with 15 bases between them. The CDR3 loop spans 16 amino acids. The V gene's germline CDR1 is SGHTA and CDR2 FQGNSA.

The chain combines TRBV7-9 with TRBJ2-7; D is undetermined. This CDR3 is built from 16 residues. CDR1 SEHNR and CDR2 FQNEAQ come from the germline V gene (reference sequence). V was cut by 1 base and J by 3 bases, with 16 bases left in between. CDR3 in amino acids: CASSLGSARYVYEQYF. The CDR3 nucleotides read TGTGCCAGCAGCTTAGGATCGGCTAGATACGTCTACGAGCAGTACTTC.

This clone was counted between two and nine times. This sequence joins TRBV30 and TRBJ1-5, with D perhaps TRBD1 (6 bases). Trimming took 4 bases from V and 4 from J, leaving 14 bases between them. The CDR3 runs 14 residues. Per germline, CDR1 GTSNPN and CDR2 SVGIG (reference sequence). CDR3 in amino acids: CAWTYGGTNQPQHF. CDR3 in DNA: TGTGCCTGGACATACGGAGGGACAAATCAGCCCCAGCATTTT.

The sample holds a few counts of this clone. This sequence joins TRBV29-1 and TRBJ1-6; 8 bases fit TRBD1. Germline V gene sequence: CDR1 SQVTM, CDR2 ANQGSEA. Unmatched junction bases numbered 5, after V lost 5 bases and J lost 8 bases. The CDR3 consists of 13 residues. The CDR3 DNA is TGCAGCGTTCGGACAGGGTGGGATTCACCCCTCCACTTT. Amino acid sequence: CSVRTGWDSPLHF.

CDR3 amino acids: CASSSLQGRQETQYF. Written as DNA, the CDR3 is TGTGCCAGCAGTAGCCTCCAGGGTAGACAAGAGACCCAGTACTTC. The chain has TRBV5-4 and TRBJ2-5; TRBD1 is a possible D gene (5 bases). Trimming shortened V by 5 bases and J by 2 bases, and 16 bases separated the two germline ends. Germline lookup yields CDR1 SGHNT and CDR2 YYREEE (reference sequence). The CDR3 is made up of 15 amino acids.

This clone appeared a few times. V gene TRBV25-1 combines with J gene TRBJ2-3, with no clear D. CDR1 is MGHDK, CDR2 SYGVNS, per germline. Trimming removed 2 bases from V and 2 bases from J, with 8 bases in between. The CDR3 loop spans 14 amino acids. In DNA, the CDR3 is TGTGCCAGCAGTGAAAATACAGACACAGATACGCAGTATTTT. Protein: CASSENTDTDTQYF.

A few counts support this clone. The chain is built from TRBV29-1 and TRBJ2-1; 8 bases align to TRBD2. Looked up from germline, CDR1 is SQVTM and CDR2 is ANQGSEA. V lost 3 bases, J lost 8 bases, and 15 bases stayed unmatched. The CDR3 contains 16 residues. The CDR3 bases are TGCAGCGTTGATTTTGGGTCGGGAGGGTCTGGGGATGAGCAGTTCTTC. The encoded protein is CSVDFGSGGSGDEQFF.

This sequence joins TRBV4-1 and TRBJ2-3; 12 nucleotides agree with TRBD2. The germline V gene has CDR1 MGHRA and CDR2 YSYEKL. There are 16 residues in the CDR3. V trimming: 1 base; J trimming: 2 bases; junction bases outside the gene matches: 1. The CDR3 DNA reads TGCGCCAGCAGCCAAGGACTAGCGGGAGCCACAGATACGCAGTATTTT. It translates to CASSQGLAGATDTQYF.

This clone was observed a few times. The sample contains more than one DNA sequence encoding this CDR3. The chain couples TRBV7-9 to TRBJ2-3, with unresolved D. The CDR3 is 13 residues long. Germline lookup yields CDR1 SEHNR and CDR2 FQNEAQ (reference sequence). V lost 5 bases and J 3 bases, leaving 9 bases between the germline ends. The CDR3 reads CASSLSSTDTQYF. CDR3 sequence (DNA): TGTGCCAGCAGCCTCAGTAGTACAGATACGCAGTATTTT.

This clone was detected only a few times. The chain joins TRBV1 to TRBJ2-2. TRBV1 is a pseudogene locus. CDR3 length: 13 amino acids. Here the CDR3 reads CTSAGGDTGELFF. The CDR3, as DNA: TGCACCAGCGCTGGGGGAGACACCGGGGAGCTGTTTTTT.

This clone was observed a few times. The chain has TRBV6-1 and TRBJ1-1; 7 bases are a match to TRBD1. This CDR3 region has 15 residues. The J segment lost 4 bases and the V segment lost 5 bases, leaving 10 bases of the junction unmatched. Germline values: CDR1 MNHNS, CDR2 SASEGT. This CDR3 reads CASSKIGTASTEAFF. The CDR3 DNA follows: TGTGCCAGCAGTAAAATTGGGACAGCATCCACTGAAGCTTTCTTT.

The chain has TRBV4-1 and TRBJ1-4, with D possibly matching TRBD1 (6 bases). The CDR3 extends over 19 amino acids. V lost 4 bases and J lost 7, with 28 bases in between. The germline V gene encodes CDR1 MGHRA and CDR2 YSYEKL. The CDR3 loop reads CASSPLWIRERGQREKLFF. CDR3 nucleotides: TGCGCCAGCAGCCCGCTCTGGATTAGGGAGCGTGGACAGCGTGAAAAACTGTTTTTT.

The chain recombines TRBV7-9 with TRBJ1-1, with D possibly being TRBD1 (6 bases). V shed 4 bases and J shed 10 bases, with 16 bases lying between them. This CDR3 is built from 13 residues. Germline-derived CDR1 and CDR2 are SEHNR and FQNEAQ (reference sequence). DNA for the CDR3: TGTGCCAGCAGCTCCTACAGGGATTTCGGAGCTTTCTTT. It codes for CASSSYRDFGAFF.

This clone was counted between two and nine times. The rearrangement links TRBV14 to TRBJ1-2; TRBD1 might be the D (6 bases). The V gene lost 3 bases and the J gene lost 4 bases, with 12 bases spanning the gap. The V gene's germline CDR1 is SGHDN and CDR2 FVKESK. The CDR3 has 14 residues. The DNA of the CDR3 is TGTGCCAGCAGCCACCTCGGACAGCTCTATGGCTACACCTTC. Protein product: CASSHLGQLYGYTF.